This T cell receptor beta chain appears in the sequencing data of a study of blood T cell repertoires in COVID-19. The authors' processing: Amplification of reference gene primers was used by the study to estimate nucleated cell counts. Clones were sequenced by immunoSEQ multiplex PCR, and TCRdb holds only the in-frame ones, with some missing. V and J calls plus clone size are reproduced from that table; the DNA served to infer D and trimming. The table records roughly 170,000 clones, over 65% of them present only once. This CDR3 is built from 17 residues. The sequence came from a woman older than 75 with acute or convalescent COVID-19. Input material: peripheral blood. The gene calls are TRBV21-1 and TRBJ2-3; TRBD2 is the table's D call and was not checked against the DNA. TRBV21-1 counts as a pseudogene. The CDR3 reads CASSKAPRPEGADTQYF. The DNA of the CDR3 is TGTGCCAGCAGCAAAGCCCCAAGACCGGAGGGCGCAGATACGCAGTATTTT.